This T cell receptor beta chain was identified in a study of regulatory T cells in long-lasting Graves disease. Study-level results: Having few samples may have compromised the accuracy.

A note on this clonotype: Its antigen remains unknown.

Library construction for TCR beta used iRepertoire HTBI primers and Arm-PCR of CDR3 regions. TCRdb called the multiplex PCR reads again in MiXCR, with one record for every CDR3 protein. The table has about 370,000 distinct CDR3 sequences, roughly 16% seen once; the top ten hold 22%. Germline lookup yields CDR1 SGHAT and CDR2 FQNNGV. Trimming took 5 bases from V and 1 from J, leaving 17 bases between them. The CDR3 runs 17 residues. As to time point: newly diagnosed GD, antithyroid drugs for less than 3 months. RNA isolated from PBMCs was used to make the TCR library. The clonotype originates from a female donor with Graves disease. Source: peripheral blood mononuclear cells (PBMCs), taken at new diagnosis, from a patient treated with antithyroid drugs. The V gene is TRBV11-2, the J gene TRBJ2-2; the D gene is possibly TRBD2 (7 bases). CDR3 coding DNA: TGTGCCAGCAGCCCATTCGGGAGGACAGAGAACACCGGGGAGCTGTTTTTT. Its protein is CASSPFGRTENTGELFF.